The text below deals with one T cell receptor (beta chain). This sample is part of a study of blood T cell repertoires in COVID-19. CDR1 is MNHEY, CDR2 SMNVEV, per germline (reference sequence). V lost 5 bases and J lost 7, with 12 bases in between. This CDR3 is 13 amino acids long. Generated by immunoSEQ multiplex PCR, the TCRdb table keeps only in-frame clones and is missing some. The sample comprises 250,000 to 300,000 clones, 86% of which are singletons, and around 1.8% rests with the top ten. Sequencing used peripheral blood. The V gene is TRBV27, the J gene TRBJ1-5; D is perhaps TRBD1 (5 bases). This clonotype was sampled from a man aged 25-40 years with active or convalescent COVID-19. CDR3 nucleotide sequence: TGTGCCAGCAGTAAGGCAGGGAGGCAGCCCCAGCATTTT. It is translated as CASSKAGRQPQHF.